This entry concerns a single T cell receptor beta chain. Reprocessing the 5' RACE reads, TCRdb reports a single entry for every CDR3 protein and omits DNA. Its table lists 500,000 or so distinct CDR3 sequences. This CDR3 is 15 amino acids long. This entry comes from a study of T cells expressing NK-cell markers. The V call is TRBV12-3 or TRBV12-4, the J call TRBJ2-1. The specimen sequenced was blood T cells: a sorted CD56 or NKG2C T cell subset, CD4+ or CD8+ T cells, or bulk PBMC T cells (not recorded which). The sequence came from a man between 18 and 29 years old in good health. The CDR3 here is CASSNGRRAHNEQFF.